The 10 T cell receptor beta chains presented below share a single source sample, sequenced in a study of OX40 agonist ivuxolimab in advanced cancers. The table came from immunoSEQ multiplex PCR; TCRdb's copy has only in-frame clones and leaves some out. The sample contains tens of thousands of clones, about four fifths of which appear only once. The sample consisted of CD4+ or CD8+ T cells sorted from blood, taken in a trial of the OX40 agonist ivuxolimab. The receptor set was obtained from an adult with an advanced solid tumor such as melanoma, head and neck, liver or kidney cancer.

The V call is TRBV5-4, the J call TRBJ2-7; 7 bases are shared with TRBD1. The CDR3 is 15 residues long. V dropped 4 bases and J dropped 2; count of bases not matched to a gene: 9. The germline CDR1 and CDR2 sequences are SGHNT and YYREEE (reference sequence). The DNA of the CDR3 is TGTGCCAGCAGCCTTGTAACGGGGACAGCCTACGAGCAGTACTTC. It encodes CASSLVTGTAYEQYF.

This clone came up a few times. The chain carries TRBV7-7 and TRBJ2-2; D gene ambiguous. The CDR3 is 16 residues long. The germline gives CDR1 SSHAT, CDR2 FNYEAQ (reference sequence). V lost 2 bases to trimming and J lost 2 bases, with 12 bases between them. The CDR3 sequence is CASSLTPGLNTGELFF. The CDR3 nucleotides are TGTGCCAGCAGCTTAACACCGGGCCTCAACACCGGGGAGCTGTTTTTT.

The V gene is TRBV9, the J gene TRBJ2-3, with a weak D call TRBD2 (6 bases). CDR3 size: 15 residues. CDR1 and CDR2 from the germline V gene are SGDLS and YYNGEE. V was trimmed by 2 bases and J by 0 bases, leaving 10 bases between them. CDR3 nucleotides: TGTGCCAGCAGCGTCTGGGGGGTTAGCACAGATACGCAGTATTTT. It yields the protein CASSVWGVSTDTQYF. Looking up the rest from reference TRBV9 and TRBJ2-3 gives the full variable domain: DSGVTQTPKHLITATGQRVTLRCSPRSGDLSVYWYQQSLDQGLQFLIQYYNGEERAKGNILERFSAQQFPDLHSELNLSSLELGDSALYFCASSVWGVSTDTQYFGPGTRLTVL.

The rearrangement uses TRBV7-9 and TRBJ2-1, with D perhaps TRBD1 or TRBD2 (6 bases each). Trimming stripped 3 bases from V and 8 bases from J, with 11 bases between. The germline gives CDR1 SEHNR, CDR2 FQNEAQ (reference sequence). The CDR3 has 13 residues. The CDR3: CASSFTGTHEQFF. The CDR3, as DNA: TGTGCCAGCAGCTTCACAGGGACTCATGAGCAGTTCTTC. Full variable domain (missing parts from reference TRBV7-9 and TRBJ2-1): DTGVSQNPRHKITKRGQNVTFRCDPISEHNRLYWYRQTLGQGPEFLTYFQNEAQLEKSRLLSDRFSAERPKGSFSTLEIQRTEQGDSAMYLCASSFTGTHEQFFGPGTRLTVL.

The V and J genes are TRBV7-2 and TRBJ2-7; D uncertain. Germline V CDR1 and CDR2: SGHTA, FQGNSA. The V and J ends lost 3 bases and 2 bases respectively, with 8 bases between them. The CDR3 extends over 13 amino acids. CDR3 DNA: TGTGCCAGCAGCTTTTCTTTGACCTACGAGCAGTACTTC. Protein sequence: CASSFSLTYEQYF.

This clone occurred a few times. This rearrangement joins TRBV29-1 to TRBJ1-4, with TRBD1 as a possible D gene (5 bases). The V gene's germline CDR1 is SQVTM and CDR2 ANQGSEA. The CDR3 consists of 17 residues. The V end was cut by 2 bases, the J end by 5 bases, with 21 bases between. The CDR3 coding sequence is TGCAGCGTTGAACCCAACCGGGACGGCCAAAAAAATGAAAAACTGTTTTTT. Translated: CSVEPNRDGQKNEKLFF.

V usage is TRBV7-9 and J usage is TRBJ2-5; 13 bases match TRBD2. The junction had 7 bases not matched to a gene; V was cut back by 3 bases and J by 0 bases. The CDR3 is made up of 18 amino acids. Germline assignment: CDR1 SEHNR and CDR2 FQNEAQ (reference sequence). The CDR3, as DNA: TGTGCCAGCAGCTTGAGTGGACTAGCGGGAGTGTACCAAGAGACCCAGTACTTC. It translates to CASSLSGLAGVYQETQYF. Drawing the rest from reference TRBV7-9 and TRBJ2-5, the complete variable domain is DTGVSQNPRHKITKRGQNVTFRCDPISEHNRLYWYRQTLGQGPEFLTYFQNEAQLEKSRLLSDRFSAERPKGSFSTLEIQRTEQGDSAMYLCASSLSGLAGVYQETQYFGPGTRLLVL.

The V gene is TRBV28, the J gene TRBJ1-4; D gene uncertain. The CDR3 has 17 residues. Germline V gene sequence: CDR1 MDHEN, CDR2 SYDVKM. V shed 1 base and J shed 8 bases, with 20 bases lying between them. The CDR3 DNA sequence: TGTGCCAGCAGTTTATACGGGAAAGCCTCTTTTAGAGAAAAACTGTTTTTT. It encodes CASSLYGKASFREKLFF.

The chain combines TRBV5-1 with TRBJ1-1, with 8 bases matching TRBD1. The CDR3 is made up of 15 amino acids. J was trimmed by 1 base and V by 4 bases; bases with no gene match: 6. The germline CDR1 and CDR2 sequences are SGHRS and YFSETQ. The CDR3, as DNA: TGCGCCAGCAGCCGACAGGGGACCGGGAACACTGAAGCTTTCTTT. Amino acids: CASSRQGTGNTEAFF.

The chain is built from TRBV10-3 and TRBJ1-5, with 7 bases aligning to TRBD1. CDR3 size: 14 residues. The germline CDR1 and CDR2 sequences are ENHRY and SYGVKD. With 2 bases clipped from V and 4 bases from J, the junction kept 2 bases outside the gene matches. The CDR3 sequence: CAISERTGNQPQHF. CDR3 coding DNA: TGTGCCATCAGTGAGCGGACAGGTAATCAGCCCCAGCATTTT.